This TCR beta chain was sequenced during a study of blood T cell repertoires in COVID-19. This CDR3 spans 13 amino acids. V dropped 6 bases and J dropped 3 bases, with 9 bases sitting between them. Repertoires were generated with immunoSEQ multiplex PCR, while TCRdb's copy carries only in-frame clones and drops some. Here the sample spans approximately 200,000 clones, 80% to 90% being singletons. The chain has TRBV12-3 or TRBV12-4 and TRBJ2-1; weak D call: TRBD2 (6 bases). The material sequenced was peripheral blood. This TCR was sampled from a man between 60 and 75 years old with acute or convalescent COVID-19. This CDR3 reads CASRKTSYNEQFF. The CDR3 coding sequence is TGTGCCAGCAGGAAGACTAGCTACAATGAGCAGTTCTTC.